One and the same sample provided the 21 T cell receptor beta chains below, sequenced in a study of T cells in Graves' hyperthyroidism and ophthalmopathy. Amplification of TCR beta CDR3 regions used RNA as the template. The HTBI primer set was used in a first-round RT-PCR of the TCR CDR3. TCRdb passed the multiplex PCR reads through MiXCR, listing each CDR3 protein once. Altogether around 560,000 distinct CDR3 sequences are present, around 15% being singletons, with the ten largest covering approximately 18%. Input material: blood. The origin of the receptors is a woman aged 18-29 years with Graves' hyperthyroidism.

This clonotype was observed at least ten times. This chain uses TRBV7-9 with TRBJ2-3, with TRBD2 identical over 7 bases. The CDR3 loop spans 14 amino acids. V lost 5 bases and J lost 2; bases outside the gene matches: 4. Looked up from germline, CDR1 is SEHNR and CDR2 is FQNEAQ (reference sequence). The CDR3 nucleotides read TGTGCCAGCAGCGAGCGGGGATTCACAGATACGCAGTATTTT. Translating it yields CASSERGFTDTQYF. The full variable domain, rest sourced from reference TRBV7-9 and TRBJ2-3, is DTGVSQNPRHKITKRGQNVTFRCDPISEHNRLYWYRQTLGQGPEFLTYFQNEAQLEKSRLLSDRFSAERPKGSFSTLEIQRTEQGDSAMYLCASSERGFTDTQYFGPGTRLTVL.

This clonotype was observed many times. This chain uses TRBV2 with TRBJ1-1, with a tentative D call TRBD1 (6 bases). CDR1 is SNHLY, CDR2 FYNNEI, per germline. The CDR3 sequence is 14 residues long. Trimming cost V 5 bases and J 6 bases, with 16 bases left between them. CDR3 sequence: CASSLTGSWSEAFF. In nucleotides, the CDR3 is TGTGCCAGCAGTTTAACAGGGAGTTGGTCTGAAGCTTTCTTT.

In this sample, this clonotype turned up many times. J is TRBJ2-7 and V is TRBV7-9, with D uncertain. Trimming left V 1 base short and J 0 bases short, with 13 bases between. The CDR3 is made up of 16 amino acids. Germline V gene data show CDR1 as SEHNR and CDR2 as FQNEAQ (reference sequence). The CDR3 DNA reads as TGTGCCAGCAGCTTAGGGGCGCAACTCTACTCCTACGAGCAGTACTTC. Its translation: CASSLGAQLYSYEQYF.

In its sample, this clonotype was seen many times. CDR3 sequence: CASSLGRENTEAFF. For the CDR3, the DNA is TGTGCCAGCAGTTTAGGCAGAGAAAACACTGAAGCTTTCTTT. V usage is TRBV12-3 or TRBV12-4 and J usage is TRBJ1-1; the D is unclear. This CDR3 is 14 amino acids long. V shed 1 base and J shed 2 bases, with 8 bases lying between them.

This clonotype was observed at least ten times. The chain combines TRBV24-1 with TRBJ1-6; no clear D gene. V was trimmed by 4 bases and J by 10 bases, leaving 10 bases between them. CDR3 size: 13 residues. Germline CDR1 and CDR2: KGHDR and SFDVKD. The CDR3 region is CATSETSVSPLHF. In DNA, the CDR3 is TGTGCCACCAGTGAAACGAGTGTATCACCCCTCCACTTT.

The chain has TRBV19 and TRBJ1-5, with D possibly TRBD1 on 5 matching bases. Germline V gene data show CDR1 as LNHDA and CDR2 as SQIVND (reference sequence). Trimming took 9 bases from V and 0 from J, leaving 21 bases between them. The CDR3 covers 17 residues. CDR3: CASSPGPILSSNQPQHF. The CDR3 DNA follows: TGTGCCAGCTCTCCGGGACCTATTTTGAGTAGCAATCAGCCCCAGCATTTT.

This clonotype was counted between two and nine times. The V call is TRBV5-1, the J call TRBJ2-2; 9 bases match TRBD2. The CDR3 extends over 17 amino acids. J was trimmed by 4 bases and V by 3 bases; bases with no gene match: 10. CDR1 and CDR2 from the germline V gene are SGHRS and YFSETQ. Here the CDR3 reads CASSSTPSGGFTGELFF. CDR3 DNA sequence: TGCGCCAGCAGCTCGACTCCGAGCGGGGGGTTCACCGGGGAGCTGTTTTTT. The full variable domain, completed using reference TRBV5-1 and TRBJ2-2, is KAGVTQTPRYLIKTRGQQVTLSCSPISGHRSVSWYQQTPGQGLQFLFEYFSETQRNKGNFPGRFSGRQFSNSRSEMNVSTLELGDSALYLCASSSTPSGGFTGELFFGEGSRLTVL.

The chain combines TRBV4-3 with TRBJ2-1; 8 nucleotides align to TRBD1. Germline lookup yields CDR1 LGHNA and CDR2 YSLEER. V shed 0 bases and J 8 bases; nucleotides not matched to a gene: 9. This CDR3 is 16 amino acids long. CDR3 sequence (DNA): TGCGCCAGCAGCCAAGAATGGGCAGGGGGCGCGGATGAGCAGTTCTTC. Amino acid sequence: CASSQEWAGGADEQFF.

Ten or more counts support this clonotype. A junction boundary mismatches the germline segment, possibly from a read error. V and J are TRBV6-1 and TRBJ1-5, with D tentatively TRBD1 (6 bases). The CDR3 covers 14 residues. The V gene's germline CDR1 is MNHNS and CDR2 SASEGT. As DNA, the CDR3 is TGCGCCAGCAGCGACAGGCATAGCAATCAGCCCCAGCATTTT. This encodes CASSDRHSNQPQHF.

The V and J genes are TRBV19 and TRBJ2-1; TRBD2 aligns across 14 bases. CDR1 is LNHDA and CDR2 is SQIVND in the germline V gene (reference sequence). The CDR3 spans 18 residues. J gave up 6 bases and V 3 bases, and 10 bases lay outside the gene matches. This CDR3 reads CASSIPSGTSGRVNEQFF. The CDR3 bases are TGTGCCAGTAGTATCCCATCCGGGACTAGCGGGAGAGTCAATGAGCAGTTCTTC.

The chain employs TRBV28 and TRBJ2-6; TRBD2 might be the D (5 bases). V lost 6 bases and J 0 bases, leaving 12 bases between the germline ends. The CDR3 contains 16 residues. From germline, CDR1 is MDHEN and CDR2 SYDVKM. DNA of the CDR3: TGTGCCAGCAGCCCCCTACGGGACTCTGGGGCCAACGTCCTGACTTTC. It codes for CASSPLRDSGANVLTF. Full variable domain (rest looked up from reference TRBV28 and TRBJ2-6): DVKVTQSSRYLVKRTGEKVFLECVQDMDHENMFWYRQDPGLGLRLIYFSYDVKMKEKGDIPEGYSVSREKKERFSLILESASTNQTSMYLCASSPLRDSGANVLTFGAGSRLTVL.

In regard to this clonotype: The junction differs from germline at one of its ends, possibly a read error. The rearrangement uses TRBV6-2 or TRBV6-3 and TRBJ1-5; 8 bases fit TRBD1. The CDR3 has 15 amino acids. Germline assignment: CDR1 MNHEY and CDR2 SVGEGT. The DNA of the CDR3 is TGTGCCAGCAGTTACGGACAGGGTAGCGATCAGCCCCAGCATTTT. Its protein product is CASSYGQGSDQPQHF.

This rearrangement joins TRBV29-1 to TRBJ2-7; 11 bases match TRBD2. V was clipped by 4 bases and J by 7 bases; unmatched bases: 6. From germline, CDR1 is SQVTM and CDR2 ANQGSEA. This CDR3 is 13 amino acids long. Here the CDR3 reads CSVATSGVGEQYF. As DNA, the CDR3 is TGCAGCGTTGCGACTAGCGGGGTGGGAGAGCAGTACTTC.

The chain joins TRBV4-1 to TRBJ1-1; 7 positions match TRBD1. The V segment lost 4 bases and the J segment 12 bases; nucleotides outside the gene matches: 17. The length of the CDR3 is 15 residues. CDR1 MGHRA and CDR2 YSYEKL come from the germline V gene. The CDR3 sequence is CASSPTGVSVSRSFF. CDR3 sequence (DNA): TGCGCCAGCAGCCCAACAGGGGTCTCCGTAAGTCGGTCTTTCTTT.

CDR3 region: CASSLLLRDNTEAFF. CDR3 DNA sequence: TGCGCCAGCAGCTTGCTCCTTCGTGACAACACTGAAGCTTTCTTT. This chain joins TRBV5-1 and TRBJ1-1; unclear D gene. The V end lost 1 base, the J end lost 2 bases, and 12 bases lay between the germline ends. Germline values: CDR1 SGHRS, CDR2 YFSETQ. The CDR3 consists of 15 residues.

This clonotype appeared many times. V and J are TRBV29-1 and TRBJ2-1, with TRBD2 as a possible D gene (5 bases). The germline V gene encodes CDR1 SQVTM and CDR2 ANQGSEA. This CDR3 is built from 14 residues. Trimming shortened V by 7 bases and J by 1 base, and 14 bases separated the two germline ends. The CDR3 sequence: CSAHRTGSYNEQFF. The CDR3 bases are TGCAGCGCCCATCGGACGGGGTCCTACAATGAGCAGTTCTTC.

This clonotype has only a few counts. The chain is built from TRBV7-9 and TRBJ1-2; 9 bases agree with TRBD1. Unmatched junction bases numbered 14, after V lost 5 bases and J lost 13 bases. The length of the CDR3 is 14 residues. Per germline, CDR1 SEHNR and CDR2 FQNEAQ (reference sequence). The CDR3 sequence is CASSRPGQGYSSTF. In DNA, the CDR3 is TGTGCCAGCAGCCGACCGGGACAGGGTTATTCATCCACCTTC.

This clonotype came up many times. This rearrangement joins TRBV20-1 to TRBJ1-1, with D uncertain. The CDR3 contains 12 residues. Germline lookup yields CDR1 DFQATT and CDR2 SNEGSKA (reference sequence). V was cut by 7 bases and J by 1 base, with 10 bases left in between. The CDR3 DNA sequence: TGCAGTGTGGAGGAAGCGAACACTGAAGCTTTCTTT. This encodes CSVEEANTEAFF.

This clonotype was recorded many times. The chain recombines TRBV7-8 with TRBJ2-3; 8 bases line up with TRBD2. V gave up 6 bases and J gave up 6 bases; unmatched junction bases: 8. The length of the CDR3 is 14 residues. Germline V lookup: CDR1 SGHVS, CDR2 FQNEAQ. CDR3 coding DNA: TGTGCCAGCAGGGGCCGGGGGGGCCTCGATACGCAGTATTTT. Translating gives CASRGRGGLDTQYF.

A remark on this clonotype: One end of the junction is discordant with germline, which a read error may explain. The chain employs TRBV6-1 and TRBJ2-1; D unresolved. The CDR3 is 13 residues long. Germline-derived CDR1 and CDR2 are MNHNS and SASEGT. This CDR3 is CAGSEKERNEQFF. For the CDR3, the DNA is TGTGCCGGCAGTGAAAAAGAGAGGAATGAGCAGTTCTTC.

In its sample, this clonotype was seen a few times. CDR3 protein: CASTTRTGGMYF. CDR3 in DNA: TGTGCCAGCACCACCAGGACAGGGGGCATGTATTTT. The rearrangement links TRBV12-3 or TRBV12-4 to TRBJ2-3; 11 bases are a match to TRBD1. V dropped 7 bases and J dropped 14; count of bases not matched to a gene: 8. The CDR3 has 12 amino acids.